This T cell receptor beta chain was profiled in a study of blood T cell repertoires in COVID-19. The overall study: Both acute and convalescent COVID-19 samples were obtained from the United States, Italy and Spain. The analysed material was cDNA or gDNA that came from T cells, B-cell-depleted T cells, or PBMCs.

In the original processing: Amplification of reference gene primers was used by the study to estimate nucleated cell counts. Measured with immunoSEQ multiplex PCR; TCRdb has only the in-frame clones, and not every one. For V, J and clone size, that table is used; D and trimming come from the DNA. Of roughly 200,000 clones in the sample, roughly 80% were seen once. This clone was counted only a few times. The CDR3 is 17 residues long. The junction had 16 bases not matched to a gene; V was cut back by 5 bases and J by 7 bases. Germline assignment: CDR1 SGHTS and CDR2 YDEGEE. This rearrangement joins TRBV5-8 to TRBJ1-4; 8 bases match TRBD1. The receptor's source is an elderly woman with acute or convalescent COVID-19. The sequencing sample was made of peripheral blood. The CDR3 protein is CASSYWAARTGSEKLFF. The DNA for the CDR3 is TGTGCCAGCAGTTATTGGGCGGCTCGGACAGGGTCTGAAAAACTGTTTTTT.